One and the same sample provided the 30 T cell receptor beta chains below, sequenced in a study of OX40 agonist ivuxolimab in advanced cancers. The method was immunoSEQ multiplex PCR; TCRdb's version includes in-frame clones alone and lacks a portion of them. The sample carries about 14,000 clones, about 78% recorded once. Sequencing was performed on CD4+ or CD8+ T cells sorted from blood, taken in a trial of the OX40 agonist ivuxolimab. The receptors were sampled from an adult with an advanced solid tumor such as melanoma, head and neck, liver or kidney cancer.

A remark on this clone: This may come from a read error, since a much larger clone is one base off. The chain joins TRBV6-1 to TRBJ1-6; D may be TRBD1 (5 bases). The V end lost 3 bases, the J end lost 7 bases, and 7 bases lay between the germline ends. The germline V gene encodes CDR1 MNHNS and CDR2 SASEGT. This CDR3 spans 13 amino acids. In DNA, the CDR3 is TGTGCCAGCAGTGACAGGGAAAATTCACCCCTCCACTTT. It codes for CASSDRENSPLHF.

V and J are TRBV5-8 and TRBJ2-7; 7 nucleotides agree with TRBD1. CDR1 SGHTS and CDR2 YDEGEE come from the germline V gene. This CDR3 comprises 14 residues. V shed 3 bases, J shed 4 bases, and the junction held 7 bases outside the gene matches. The chain's CDR3 is CASSSTDRWYEQYF. In DNA, the CDR3 is TGTGCCAGCAGCTCCACGGACAGGTGGTACGAGCAGTACTTC.

The rearrangement uses TRBV5-4 and TRBJ2-7; weak D call: TRBD2 (5 bases). The CDR3 contains 13 residues. The V and J ends lost 0 bases and 6 bases respectively, with 10 bases between them. Germline loops: CDR1 SGHNT, CDR2 YYREEE (reference sequence). CDR3 sequence: CASSLAGVSEQYF. The CDR3 DNA follows: TGTGCCAGCAGCTTGGCCGGGGTGTCCGAGCAGTACTTC.

This chain connects TRBV13 to TRBJ2-2, with TRBD1 matching over 9 bases. Unmatched junction bases numbered 5, after V lost 3 bases and J lost 3 bases. CDR1 is PRHDT and CDR2 is FYEKMQ in the germline V gene (reference sequence). This CDR3 contains 16 residues. The CDR3 nucleotides read TGTGCCAGCAGCTTGGAGGGACAGGGAGACACCGGGGAGCTGTTTTTT. Its protein product is CASSLEGQGDTGELFF. The variable domain in full, with the rest retrieved from reference TRBV13 and TRBJ2-2, is AAGVIQSPRHLIKEKRETATLKCYPIPRHDTVYWYQQGPGQDPQFLISFYEKMQSDKGSIPDRFSAQQFSDYHSELNMSSLELGDSALYFCASSLEGQGDTGELFFGEGSRLTVL.

This clone is a singleton in its sample. The chain combines TRBV2 with TRBJ1-1; D is perhaps TRBD1 (5 bases). Trimming shortened V by 0 bases and J by 3 bases, and 11 bases separated the two germline ends. The CDR3 is 15 residues long. CDR1 and CDR2 (germline): SNHLY, FYNNEI. The DNA of the CDR3 is TGTGCCAGCAGTGAAGCGGGGGTGTGGGACACTGAAGCTTTCTTT. Its protein is CASSEAGVWDTEAFF.

The chain uses TRBV6-5 and TRBJ2-7, with D perhaps TRBD1 (5 bases). V was trimmed by 5 bases and J by 4 bases, leaving 12 bases between them. Germline V gene sequence: CDR1 MNHEY, CDR2 SVGAGI. This CDR3 comprises 13 residues. The CDR3 region has the DNA TGTGCCAGCAGTCCCTCAGCAGGGTACGAGCAGTACTTC. Protein: CASSPSAGYEQYF.

The V call is TRBV7-8, the J call TRBJ2-7, with D perhaps given as TRBD1 or TRBD2 (5 bases each). Trimming stripped 5 bases from V and 4 bases from J, with 27 bases between. The germline CDR1 and CDR2 sequences are SGHVS and FQNEAQ. The length of the CDR3 is 18 residues. Here the CDR3 reads CASSLNLGTARLYYEQYF. Here the CDR3 DNA reads TGTGCCAGCAGCCTGAATCTAGGGACGGCCAGGCTCTATTACGAGCAGTACTTC.

This chain uses TRBV19 with TRBJ1-4; 7 bases match TRBD1. Losses at the gene ends were 1 base for V and 5 bases for J; bases not matched to a gene: 4. This CDR3 contains 15 residues. Per germline, CDR1 LNHDA and CDR2 SQIVND (reference sequence). CDR3 coding DNA: TGTGCCAGTAGTATAGCCGGGACAGAGAATGAAAAACTGTTTTTT. As protein: CASSIAGTENEKLFF.

CDR3 residues: CASSLGTGGSPLHF. The CDR3 region has the DNA TGTGCCAGCAGCTTAGGGACAGGTGGTTCACCCCTCCACTTT. This sequence joins TRBV7-6 and TRBJ1-6, with TRBD1 matching over 7 bases. CDR1 and CDR2 from the germline V gene are SGHVS and FNYEAQ. V lost 1 base and J lost 9; bases outside the gene matches: 3. There are 14 residues in the CDR3. The full variable domain, with the rest looked up from reference TRBV7-6 and TRBJ1-6, is GAGVSQSPRYKVTKRGQDVALRCDPISGHVSLYWYRQALGQGPEFLTYFNYEAQQDKSGLPNDRFSAERPEGSISTLTIQRTEQRDSAMYRCASSLGTGGSPLHFGNGTRLTVT.

The rearrangement uses TRBV2 and TRBJ1-1; 10 nucleotides align to TRBD1. There are 13 residues in the CDR3. Trimming at V came to 11 bases and at J to 5 bases, leaving 8 bases not matched to a gene. The V gene's germline CDR1 is SNHLY and CDR2 FYNNEI. CDR3 bases: TGTGCCGGGGCCGGGACAGGGGTTACTGAAGCTTTCTTT. As protein: CAGAGTGVTEAFF.

The chain couples TRBV18 to TRBJ2-1; D gene unclear. The V end lost 2 bases, the J end lost 0 bases, and 14 bases lay between the germline ends. The CDR3 consists of 17 residues. The V gene's germline CDR1 is KGHSH and CDR2 LQKENI. CDR3 nucleotide sequence: TGTGCCAGCTCACCAATGGGCGTACTAAGCTCCTACAATGAGCAGTTCTTC. Residues: CASSPMGVLSSYNEQFF.

Concerning this clone itself: A junction boundary mismatches the germline segment, possibly from a read error. This chain uses TRBV7-2 with TRBJ2-5, with a possible D match to TRBD2 (5 bases). Germline loops: CDR1 SGHTA, CDR2 FQGNSA. The CDR3 consists of 16 residues. The CDR3 DNA sequence: TGTGCCGGCAGCTTAGATGTGGCTAGCCCCCATGGGACCCAGTACTTC. This sequence encodes CAGSLDVASPHGTQYF. Supplemented by reference TRBV7-2 and TRBJ2-5, the full variable domain reads GAGVSQSPSNKVTEKGKDVELRCDPISGHTALYWYRQSLGQGLEFLIYFQGNSAPDKSGLPSDRFSAERTGGSVSTLTIQRTQQEDSAVYLCAGSLDVASPHGTQYFGPGTRLLVL.

This chain links TRBV9 with TRBJ2-7; 7 nucleotides match TRBD1. In germline, CDR1 is SGDLS, CDR2 YYNGEE. The CDR3 sequence is 14 residues long. Unmatched junction bases numbered 10, after V lost 3 bases and J lost 7 bases. CDR3 coding DNA: TGTGCCAGCAGCGCCGGACAGGTTTCGTGGGAGCAGTACTTC. It encodes CASSAGQVSWEQYF.

This chain joins TRBV2 and TRBJ2-7; weak D call: TRBD1 (5 bases). The germline gives CDR1 SNHLY, CDR2 FYNNEI. Trimming stripped 6 bases from V and 6 bases from J, with 12 bases between. CDR3 length: 12 residues. The CDR3 sequence: CASSADILEQYF. The CDR3 DNA reads TGTGCCAGCAGCGCGGACATCCTCGAGCAGTACTTC.

The V call is TRBV28, the J call TRBJ2-1; 8 bases are shared with TRBD1. Per germline, CDR1 MDHEN and CDR2 SYDVKM. V dropped 1 base and J dropped 3; count of bases not matched to a gene: 5. The CDR3 runs 16 residues. The CDR3: CASSLLGTGIYNEQFF. The CDR3 region has the DNA TGTGCCAGCAGTTTATTGGGGACAGGAATCTACAATGAGCAGTTCTTC.

The chain's CDR3 is CASSQMVGDNSPLHF. The DNA for the CDR3 is TGCGCCAGCAGCCAGATGGTCGGGGATAATTCACCCCTCCACTTT. This rearrangement joins TRBV4-1 to TRBJ1-6; D gene unclear. The V end was cut by 3 bases, the J end by 5 bases, with 11 bases between. The V gene's germline CDR1 is MGHRA and CDR2 YSYEKL. This CDR3 contains 15 residues.

The chain couples TRBV19 to TRBJ2-5; D is uncertain. V was pared by 4 bases and J by 7 bases, with 22 bases between. In germline, CDR1 is LNHDA, CDR2 SQIVND (reference sequence). This CDR3 contains 16 residues. In DNA form, the CDR3 reads TGTGCCAGTAGTAAGGGTACGGCTCCTAAAGGCGGGACCCAGTACTTC. The encoded protein is CASSKGTAPKGGTQYF.

By frequency in the sample, this clone is medium-sized (0.01 to 0.1%). The V gene is TRBV29-1, the J gene TRBJ2-7; TRBD2 agrees at 7 bases. The trim removed 4 bases at V and 3 bases at J, leaving 6 bases unmatched. Germline CDR1 reads SQVTM; CDR2 reads ANQGSEA. CDR3 length equals 13 residues. CDR3 in amino acids: CSVGAGEDYEQYF. Here the CDR3 DNA reads TGCAGCGTTGGGGCGGGAGAAGACTACGAGCAGTACTTC.

The chain is built from TRBV28 and TRBJ2-2; D not certain. The V gene lost 11 bases and the J gene lost 3 bases, with 13 bases spanning the gap. The CDR3 length is 13 residues. Germline V gene data show CDR1 as MDHEN and CDR2 as SYDVKM. The CDR3 DNA sequence: TGTGCCCACGCCGTGGGATACACCGGGGAGCTGTTTTTT. Protein product: CAHAVGYTGELFF.

Within the sample, this clone is medium-sized. J is TRBJ2-2 and V is TRBV6-4; weak D call: TRBD2 (6 bases). This CDR3 comprises 15 residues. Looked up from germline, CDR1 is MRHNA and CDR2 is SNTAGT. Trimming shortened V by 0 bases and J by 7 bases, and 12 bases separated the two germline ends. CDR3 in DNA: TGTGCCAGCAGTGACTCGAGTCAGGGAGGCGGGGAGCTGTTTTTT. Amino acid sequence: CASSDSSQGGGELFF.

In its sample, this clone was seen once. This chain joins TRBV5-6 and TRBJ1-2, with 9 bases that match TRBD1. The length of the CDR3 is 17 residues. V was clipped by 4 bases and J by 4 bases; unmatched bases: 14. Per the germline V gene, CDR1 is SGHDT and CDR2 is YYEEEE. The CDR3 loop is CASSQPGQGFRSYGYTF. The CDR3 coding sequence is TGTGCCAGCAGCCAACCGGGACAGGGATTCCGAAGCTATGGCTACACCTTC.

The chain recombines TRBV7-6 with TRBJ2-3; the D gene is possibly TRBD1 (6 bases). V dropped 5 bases and J dropped 2 bases, with 14 bases sitting between them. The germline CDR1 and CDR2 sequences are SGHVS and FNYEAQ. The CDR3 consists of 15 residues. The CDR3 nucleotides read TGTGCCAGCAGCCCCCCGGGACACCACACAGATACGCAGTATTTT. Amino acid sequence: CASSPPGHHTDTQYF.

This clone was detected only a few times. The chain carries TRBV7-7 and TRBJ2-5; the match to TRBD2 covers 8 bases. The CDR3 spans 15 residues. Germline assignment: CDR1 SSHAT and CDR2 FNYEAQ (reference sequence). Germline trimming cut 4 bases from V and 5 bases from J; bases unmatched to any gene: 9. Written as DNA, the CDR3 is TGTGCCAGCAGCTATTCAGCGGGAGACGGGGAGACCCAGTACTTC. Residues: CASSYSAGDGETQYF. Together with reference TRBV7-7 and TRBJ2-5, the CDR3 gives the full variable domain: GAGVSQSPRYKVTKRGQDVTLRCDPISSHATLYWYQQALGQGPEFLTYFNYEAQPDKSGLPSDRFSAERPEGSISTLTIQRTEQRDSAMYRCASSYSAGDGETQYFGPGTRLLVL.

This rearrangement joins TRBV18 to TRBJ2-6; D is unresolved. V lost 5 bases and J 1 base, leaving 6 bases between the germline ends. Germline assignment: CDR1 KGHSH and CDR2 LQKENI. CDR3 length equals 14 residues. The CDR3 region is CASSTESGANVLTF. CDR3 coding DNA: TGTGCCAGCTCAACGGAGTCTGGGGCCAACGTCCTGACTTTC.

J is TRBJ1-1 and V is TRBV19; D is unresolved. With 3 bases removed from V and 3 bases from J, the gap between germline ends came to 14 bases. In germline, CDR1 is LNHDA, CDR2 SQIVND (reference sequence). The CDR3 covers 15 residues. The CDR3 coding sequence is TGTGCCAGTAGTATGAATTGGTTTCTGGACACTGAAGCTTTCTTT. Amino acids: CASSMNWFLDTEAFF.

This clone turned up a few times. The genes are TRBV28 and TRBJ1-5; 8 positions match TRBD1. The ends lost 4 bases at V and 2 bases at J; junction bases unmatched: 10. This CDR3 spans 17 amino acids. The V gene's germline CDR1 is MDHEN and CDR2 SYDVKM. The chain's CDR3 is CASSSADRGFRNQPQHF. DNA for the CDR3: TGTGCCAGCAGTTCGGCCGACAGGGGTTTTCGCAATCAGCCCCAGCATTTT.

The chain is built from TRBV30 and TRBJ1-2; D ambiguous. Germline V gene data show CDR1 as GTSNPN and CDR2 as SVGIG (reference sequence). V lost 5 bases to trimming and J lost 4 bases, with 8 bases between them. This CDR3 has 11 amino acids. The CDR3 region is CAWGRVYGYTF. As DNA, the CDR3 is TGTGCCTGGGGAAGGGTCTATGGCTACACCTTC.

V gene TRBV6-5 combines with J gene TRBJ1-2, with D unclear. Trimming took off 0 bases at V and 2 bases at J, with 7 bases between the two ends. The CDR3 has 14 residues. CDR1 is MNHEY and CDR2 is SVGAGI in the germline V gene. The CDR3 region has the DNA TGTGCCAGCAGTTACTCCCCGGGAAACTATGGCTACACCTTC. Protein: CASSYSPGNYGYTF.

V gene TRBV11-3 combines with J gene TRBJ2-5; D is perhaps TRBD1 (6 bases). The length of the CDR3 is 14 residues. V was clipped by 2 bases and J by 5 bases, with 12 bases between them. Germline V gene sequence: CDR1 SGHNT, CDR2 YENEEA. The CDR3 spells CASSLTTGSETQYF. Written as DNA, the CDR3 is TGTGCCAGCAGCTTAACAACAGGGAGCGAGACCCAGTACTTC.

This clone has a count of ten or more. The rearrangement joins TRBV7-2 to TRBJ2-7, with D unclear. This CDR3 is built from 17 residues. The germline V gene has CDR1 SGHTA and CDR2 FQGNSA. V lost 5 bases and J 2 bases, leaving 22 bases between the germline ends. The DNA for the CDR3 is TGTGCCAGCAGCCCTCTTCGGACCCAGTCCCCCACCTACGAGCAGTACTTC. Its translation is CASSPLRTQSPTYEQYF.